This TCR beta chain emerged from a study of cytomegalovirus exposure and HLA in healthy donors. Study as a whole: A prior study identified 110 million or so unique TCR beta sequences from about 179 million T cells.

Healthy bone marrow donors formed the donor group. The primer mix had 60 Vbeta and 13 Jbeta primers. Only in-frame clones appear in the TCRdb table, and some are missing; sequencing was by immunoSEQ multiplex PCR. The table shows 130,000 or so clones, with 81% occurring only once. In germline, CDR1 is SGHAT, CDR2 FQNNGV. The J segment lost 2 bases and the V segment lost 1 base, leaving 3 bases of the junction unmatched. This CDR3 has 17 residues. Findings and limits, study-wide: Reports described diagnosis of cytomegalovirus status by the classifier as highly specific and sensitive. Most TCRs appeared rarely, but some public TCRs recurred in many donors.

For this clone: Its antigen is not identified.

This clonotype was obtained from a woman in her thirties or forties in good health and CMV-seronegative. The V gene is TRBV11-2, the J gene TRBJ2-2, with 11 nucleotides matching TRBD2. Sequencing used PBMCs. In DNA form, the CDR3 reads TGTGCCAGCAGCTTAGGACTAGCGGGGAAAAACACCGGGGAGCTGTTTTTT. This sequence encodes CASSLGLAGKNTGELFF.